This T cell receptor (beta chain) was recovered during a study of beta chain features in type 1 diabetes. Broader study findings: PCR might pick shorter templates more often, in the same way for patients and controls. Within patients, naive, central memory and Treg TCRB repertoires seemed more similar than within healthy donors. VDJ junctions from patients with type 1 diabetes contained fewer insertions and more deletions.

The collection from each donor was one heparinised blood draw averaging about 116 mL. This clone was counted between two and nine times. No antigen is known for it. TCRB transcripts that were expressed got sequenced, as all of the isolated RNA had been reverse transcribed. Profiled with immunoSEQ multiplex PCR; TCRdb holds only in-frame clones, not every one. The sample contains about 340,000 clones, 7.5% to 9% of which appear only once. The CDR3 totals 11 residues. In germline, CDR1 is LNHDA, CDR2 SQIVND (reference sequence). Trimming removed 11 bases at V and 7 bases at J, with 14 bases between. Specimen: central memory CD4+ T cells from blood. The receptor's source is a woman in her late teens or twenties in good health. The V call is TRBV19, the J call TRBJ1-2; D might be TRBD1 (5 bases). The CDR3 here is CAGQPRAGYTF. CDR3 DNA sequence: TGTGCCGGCCAACCCAGGGCTGGCTACACCTTC.